This T cell receptor beta chain is from a study of shared clonotypes between healthy human individuals. The ends lost 3 bases at V and 9 bases at J; junction bases unmatched: 8. Germline CDR1 and CDR2: LNHDA and SQIVND (reference sequence). The CDR3 has 14 amino acids. In the authors' workflow: Quality scores were absent from the junction-only immunoSEQ sequences, so filtering differed. Measured with immunoSEQ multiplex PCR; TCRdb has only the in-frame clones, and not every one. That table gives V, J and clone size, and the DNA gave D and trimming. The table lists about 380,000 clones, around 96% of them singletons. The donor population consisted of healthy HIV-negative adults with no recent acute infections or vaccinations. CD8 memory fractions consisted of CD45RO+ and CCR7-negative CD45RA+ TemRA cells together.

J is TRBJ1-2 and V is TRBV19, with 9 bases that match TRBD1. Sequencing used memory CD8+ T cells sorted from blood. Described subset: CD45RO+ cells pooled with CCR7-negative TemRA cells. The TCR sequence derives from a man aged 25-40 years in good health. The CDR3 coding sequence is TGTGCCAGTAGTATGACCGGGACAGGGAGGAGCTACACCTTC. It codes for CASSMTGTGRSYTF.